One and the same sample provided the 21 T cell receptor beta chains below, sequenced in a study of blood T cell repertoires in COVID-19. Sequenced by immunoSEQ multiplex PCR; TCRdb stores in-frame clones only, minus some. The sample has more than 50,000 clones; about nine tenths are singletons. The sequenced material came from peripheral blood. The receptors were gathered from a middle-aged woman with active COVID-19.

The rearrangement links TRBV6-6 to TRBJ1-1; possible D gene TRBD1, 5 bases. Germline CDR1 MNHNY, CDR2 SVGAGI (reference sequence). This CDR3 is 13 amino acids long. Deletions cut 7 bases from V and 2 bases from J, with 11 bases between. The CDR3 region has the DNA TGTGCCAGCATTGGGGCGGGAAACACTGAAGCTTTCTTT. Protein sequence: CASIGAGNTEAFF.

V usage is TRBV5-8 and J usage is TRBJ2-4; weak D call: TRBD2 (6 bases). Per the germline V gene, CDR1 is SGHTS and CDR2 is YDEGEE. Trimming pared 4 bases from V and 0 bases from J, leaving 14 bases between. This CDR3 region has 16 residues. The CDR3 is CASSIGTYLAKNIQYF. CDR3 nucleotide sequence: TGTGCCAGCAGCATAGGGACTTACCTAGCCAAAAACATTCAGTACTTC. Filled out from reference TRBV5-8 and TRBJ2-4, the complete variable domain reads EAGVTQSPTHLIKTRGQQATLRCSPISGHTSVYWYQQALGLGLQFLLWYDEGEERNRGNFPPRFSGRQFPNYSSELNVNALELEDSALYLCASSIGTYLAKNIQYFGAGTRLSVL.

The rearrangement links TRBV4-1 to TRBJ2-7; D gene unclear. V shed 0 bases and J shed 9 bases, with 12 bases lying between them. The CDR3 consists of 13 residues. Looked up from germline, CDR1 is MGHRA and CDR2 is YSYEKL. CDR3 DNA: TGCGCCAGCAGCCAAGATCCCCTGCGCCCGCAGTACTTC. Residues: CASSQDPLRPQYF.

V is TRBV11-3 and J is TRBJ2-7; TRBD1 aligns across 7 bases. In germline, CDR1 is SGHNT, CDR2 YENEEA. The CDR3 loop spans 15 amino acids. Trimming took 5 bases from V and 4 from J; bases not matched to a gene: 11. CDR3 in amino acids: CASSVAGTEVYEQYF. CDR3 DNA sequence: TGTGCCAGCAGCGTAGCCGGGACAGAAGTTTACGAGCAGTACTTC.

V is TRBV5-6 and J is TRBJ2-5; D may be TRBD1 (5 bases). V was cut by 0 bases and J by 2 bases, with 14 bases left in between. Germline CDR1 SGHDT, CDR2 YYEEEE. The CDR3 has 16 amino acids. CDR3 coding DNA: TGTGCCAGCAGCTTGGGAAGGGGCGCCCTTCAAGAGACCCAGTACTTC. This codes for CASSLGRGALQETQYF. The whole variable domain, filled in from reference TRBV5-6 and TRBJ2-5, reads DAGVTQSPTHLIKTRGQQVTLRCSPKSGHDTVSWYQQALGQGPQFIFQYYEEEERQRGNFPDRFSGHQFPNYSSELNVNALLLGDSALYLCASSLGRGALQETQYFGPGTRLLVL.

The V gene is TRBV10-3, the J gene TRBJ2-3; 14 nucleotides align to TRBD2. Germline CDR1 ENHRY, CDR2 SYGVKD. The CDR3 runs 16 residues. V gave up 4 bases and J gave up 2 bases; unmatched junction bases: 2. CDR3: CAISGTSGGYTDTQYF. Here the CDR3 DNA reads TGTGCCATCAGTGGGACTAGCGGGGGGTACACAGATACGCAGTATTTT.

This clone was counted once. The V gene is TRBV6-5, the J gene TRBJ1-2; TRBD1 might be the D (5 bases). The CDR3 is made up of 13 amino acids. The germline V gene encodes CDR1 MNHEY and CDR2 SVGAGI. V lost 6 bases to trimming and J lost 5 bases, with 13 bases between them. The CDR3 sequence is CASRTQVPYGYTF. CDR3 DNA sequence: TGTGCCAGCAGGACACAGGTCCCATATGGCTACACCTTC.

V usage is TRBV2 and J usage is TRBJ1-2, with 7 bases aligning to TRBD1. CDR3 length: 14 residues. Germline assignment: CDR1 SNHLY and CDR2 FYNNEI. Losses at the gene ends were 4 bases for V and 1 base for J; bases not matched to a gene: 3. The CDR3 is CASSGQGGNYGYTF. The CDR3 DNA reads TGTGCCAGCAGTGGACAGGGCGGTAACTATGGCTACACCTTC.

This clone was detected once. The rearrangement links TRBV3-1 (or the pseudogene TRBV3-2) to TRBJ1-2; 9 bases agree with TRBD1. Trimming at V came to 4 bases and at J to 6 bases, leaving 9 bases not matched to a gene. Germline CDR1 reads LGHDT; CDR2 reads YNNKEL (reference sequence). The CDR3 loop spans 15 amino acids. CDR3 nucleotide sequence: TGTGCCAGCAGCCGCCGGACAGGGGAGGTCCATGGCTACACCTTC. Encoded protein: CASSRRTGEVHGYTF.

V is TRBV5-6 and J is TRBJ1-6; D remains ambiguous. Germline V gene data show CDR1 as SGHDT and CDR2 as YYEEEE. Trimming stripped 3 bases from V and 4 bases from J, with 14 bases between. The CDR3 covers 16 residues. CDR3 bases: TGTGCCAGCAGCTCCTACACAGATCGTTATAATTCACCCCTCCACTTT. As protein: CASSSYTDRYNSPLHF.

CDR3 in DNA: TGTGCCAGCAGCCCGTTGACTAGCGGGGGGGCCGGGGTCGATGAGCAGTTCTTC. This translates into CASSPLTSGGAGVDEQFF. The chain couples TRBV4-2 to TRBJ2-1; 14 positions agree with TRBD2. The CDR3 is made up of 18 amino acids. J lost 8 bases, V lost 4 bases, and 13 bases had no gene match. Germline CDR1 and CDR2: LGHNA and YNFKEQ.

V gene TRBV19 combines with J gene TRBJ1-1; possibly TRBD1 for D (5 bases). The CDR3 extends over 13 amino acids. The germline gives CDR1 LNHDA, CDR2 SQIVND (reference sequence). V was trimmed by 2 bases and J by 4 bases, leaving 8 bases between them. CDR3 residues: CASSIRGSTEAFF. CDR3 nucleotide sequence: TGTGCCAGTAGTATAAGGGGAAGCACTGAAGCTTTCTTT.

The chain joins TRBV18 to TRBJ1-1; D is unresolved. This CDR3 region has 13 residues. V lost 6 bases and J 4 bases, leaving 12 bases between the germline ends. Germline values: CDR1 KGHSH, CDR2 LQKENI. The CDR3 loop reads CASSQPGGTEAFF. CDR3 DNA sequence: TGTGCCAGCTCGCAACCCGGAGGCACTGAAGCTTTCTTT. Together with reference TRBV18 and TRBJ1-1, the CDR3 gives the full variable domain: NAGVMQNPRHLVRRRGQEARLRCSPMKGHSHVYWYRQLPEEGLKFMVYLQKENIIDESGMPKERFSAEFPKEGPSILRIQQVVRGDSAAYFCASSQPGGTEAFFGQGTRLTVV.

The chain uses TRBV4-1 and TRBJ1-2, with unresolved D. Between the trimmed V and J ends, which lost 0 bases and 5 bases, there was a span of 16 bases. Germline V CDR1 and CDR2: MGHRA, YSYEKL. This CDR3 spans 16 amino acids. The CDR3 DNA reads as TGCGCCAGCAGCCAAGAATACAATGACATCTCGTATGGCTACACCTTC. This gives the protein CASSQEYNDISYGYTF.

The chain links TRBV19 to TRBJ2-1; 7 positions match TRBD2. The V segment lost 1 base and the J segment 5 bases; nucleotides outside the gene matches: 8. The CDR3 contains 16 residues. Germline loops: CDR1 LNHDA, CDR2 SQIVND (reference sequence). CDR3 residues: CASSIGSGARDNEQFF. DNA for the CDR3: TGTGCCAGTAGTATAGGCAGCGGGGCTCGCGACAATGAGCAGTTCTTC.

The V call is TRBV2, the J call TRBJ2-7; D call uncertain. Germline V gene lookup returns CDR1 SNHLY and CDR2 FYNNEI. The V gene lost 7 bases and the J gene lost 6 bases, with 13 bases spanning the gap. The CDR3 loop spans 12 amino acids. For the CDR3, the DNA is TGTGCCAGCACCAGAGACATTTTCGAGCAGTACTTC. It translates to CASTRDIFEQYF.

V and J are TRBV7-2 and TRBJ2-7, with 10 bases fitting TRBD2. CDR3 length: 16 residues. V shed 5 bases and J 7 bases; nucleotides not matched to a gene: 14. Germline V lookup: CDR1 SGHTA, CDR2 FQGNSA. The CDR3 sequence: CASSPAGQRGGGEQYF. CDR3 nucleotides: TGTGCCAGCAGCCCCGCGGGCCAGCGGGGGGGTGGGGAGCAGTACTTC.

The chain is built from TRBV4-1 and TRBJ1-6; TRBD1 agrees at 7 bases. V trimming: 0 bases; J trimming: 0 bases; junction bases outside the gene matches: 5. The CDR3 has 18 residues. In germline, CDR1 is MGHRA, CDR2 YSYEKL. As DNA, the CDR3 is TGCGCCAGCAGCCAAGATAACAGGGGTAGCTCCTATAATTCACCCCTCCACTTT. This translates into CASSQDNRGSSYNSPLHF.

The chain combines TRBV5-6 with TRBJ2-5; 9 bases are a match to TRBD1. J gave up 5 bases and V 4 bases, and 9 bases lay outside the gene matches. CDR3 length equals 15 residues. Germline lookup yields CDR1 SGHDT and CDR2 YYEEEE. CDR3 sequence reads: CASSPGGTGWETQYF. The CDR3 nucleotides are TGTGCCAGCAGCCCTGGAGGGACAGGGTGGGAGACCCAGTACTTC.

This clone appeared a single time. CDR3 sequence (DNA): TGTGCCAGCAGCAGGGTACAGGGGGCTCACTACGAGCAGTACTTC. Translation: CASSRVQGAHYEQYF. V and J are TRBV3-1 (or the pseudogene TRBV3-2) and TRBJ2-7, with 9 bases matching TRBD1. With 5 bases clipped from V and 3 bases from J, the junction kept 8 bases outside the gene matches. Germline CDR1 reads LGHDT; CDR2 reads YNNKEL (reference sequence). This CDR3 contains 15 residues.

The rearrangement links TRBV7-3 to TRBJ1-5; no firm D call. Looked up from germline, CDR1 is SGHTA and CDR2 is FQGTGA. V gave up 5 bases and J gave up 3 bases, with 14 bases separating them. This CDR3 spans 15 amino acids. The CDR3 sequence is CASSPFKWANQPQHF. The CDR3 coding sequence is TGTGCCAGCAGCCCCTTTAAGTGGGCCAATCAGCCCCAGCATTTT.